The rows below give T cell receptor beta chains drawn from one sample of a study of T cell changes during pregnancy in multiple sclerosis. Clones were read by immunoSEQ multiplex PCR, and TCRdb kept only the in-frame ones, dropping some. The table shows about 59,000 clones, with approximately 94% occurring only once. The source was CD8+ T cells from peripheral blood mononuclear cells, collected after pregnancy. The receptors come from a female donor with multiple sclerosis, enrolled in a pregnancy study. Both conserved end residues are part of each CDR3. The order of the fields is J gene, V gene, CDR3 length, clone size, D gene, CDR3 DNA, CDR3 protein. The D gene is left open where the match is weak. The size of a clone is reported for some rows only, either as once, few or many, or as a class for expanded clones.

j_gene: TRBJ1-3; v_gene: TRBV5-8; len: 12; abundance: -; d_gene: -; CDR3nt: TGTGCCAGCAGCGGCTACAGGAACACCATATATTTT; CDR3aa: CASSGYRNTIYF
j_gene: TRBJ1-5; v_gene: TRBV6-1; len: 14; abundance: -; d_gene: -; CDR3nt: TGTGCCAGCAGTGACAGGGCCAGCAATCAGCCCCAGCATTTT; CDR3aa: CASSDRASNQPQHF
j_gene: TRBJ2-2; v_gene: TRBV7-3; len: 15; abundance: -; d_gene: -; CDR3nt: TGTGCCAGCAGCCCCCGGTCGGGTATCACCGGGGAGCTGTTTTTT; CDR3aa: CASSPRSGITGELFF
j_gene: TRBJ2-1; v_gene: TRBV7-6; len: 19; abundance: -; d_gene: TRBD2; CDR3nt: TGTGCCAGCTTTGGTGCACCACCACGGGGTCTGGGGCGCGGGAGTGAGCAGTTCTTC; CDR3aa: CASFGAPPRGLGRGSEQFF
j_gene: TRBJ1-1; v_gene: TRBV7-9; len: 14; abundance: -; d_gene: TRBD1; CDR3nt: TGTGCCAGCAGCCCAGGGGGCCGGAACACTGAAGCTTTCTTT; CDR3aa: CASSPGGRNTEAFF
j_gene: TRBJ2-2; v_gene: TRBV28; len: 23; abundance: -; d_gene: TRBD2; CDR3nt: TGTGCCAGCAGTTTACCGACCCACAGGGGGGGACTAGCGGGAGGTACTAACACCGGGGAGCTGTTTTTT; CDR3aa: CASSLPTHRGGLAGGTNTGELFF
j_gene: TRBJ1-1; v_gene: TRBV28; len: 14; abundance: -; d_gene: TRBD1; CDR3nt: TGTGCCAGCAGTTTTGACAGGGGGCCCACTGAAGCTTTCTTT; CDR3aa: CASSFDRGPTEAFF
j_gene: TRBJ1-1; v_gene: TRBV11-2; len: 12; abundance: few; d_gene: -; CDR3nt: TGTGCCAGCACCCAGGACACCACAGAAGCTTTCTTT; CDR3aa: CASTQDTTEAFF
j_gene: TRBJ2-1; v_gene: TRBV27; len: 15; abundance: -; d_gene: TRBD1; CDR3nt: TGTGCCAGCAGTCTGGGGACAGGGATCTACAATGAGCAGTTCTTC; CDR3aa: CASSLGTGIYNEQFF
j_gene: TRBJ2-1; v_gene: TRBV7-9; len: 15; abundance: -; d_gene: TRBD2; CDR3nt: TGTGCCAGCAGCTTAGAAGCGGGAGGTATCAATGAGCAGTTCTTC; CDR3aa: CASSLEAGGINEQFF
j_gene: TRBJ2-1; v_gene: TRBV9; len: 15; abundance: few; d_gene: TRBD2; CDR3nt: TGTGCCAGCACAGGGACTAGCGGGAGCTACAATGAGCAGTTCTTC; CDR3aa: CASTGTSGSYNEQFF
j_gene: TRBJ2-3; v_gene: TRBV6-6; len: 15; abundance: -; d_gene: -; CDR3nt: TGTGCCAGCAGTACGGGACAACGCATCACAGATACGCAGTATTTT; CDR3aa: CASSTGQRITDTQYF
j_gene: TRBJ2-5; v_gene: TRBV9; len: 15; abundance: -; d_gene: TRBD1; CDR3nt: TGTGCCAGCAGCGTAGGGGGACAGTCCCAAGAGACCCAGTACTTC; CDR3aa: CASSVGGQSQETQYF
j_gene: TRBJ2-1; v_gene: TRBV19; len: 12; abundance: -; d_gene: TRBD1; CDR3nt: TGTGCCAGTGGCTGGACAGGGAATGAGCAGTTCTTC; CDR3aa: CASGWTGNEQFF
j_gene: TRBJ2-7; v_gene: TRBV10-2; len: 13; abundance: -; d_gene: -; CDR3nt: TGCGCCAGCAGTGATGCAGGGGACTACGAGCAGTACTTC; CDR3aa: CASSDAGDYEQYF
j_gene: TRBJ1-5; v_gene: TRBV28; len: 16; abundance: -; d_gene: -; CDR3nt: TGTGCCAGCAGTTTAGGCCAGTTTTATAGCAATCAGCCCCAGCATTTT; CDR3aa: CASSLGQFYSNQPQHF
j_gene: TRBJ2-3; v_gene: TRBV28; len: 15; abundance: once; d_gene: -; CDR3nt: TGTGCCAGCAGTTTAGTGGAGGGAGTGACAGATACGCAGTATTTT; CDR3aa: CASSLVEGVTDTQYF
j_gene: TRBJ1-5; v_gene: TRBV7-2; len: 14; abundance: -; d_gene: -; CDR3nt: TGTGCCAGCAGCTTAGCCAGGGATAGTCAGCCCCAGCATTTT; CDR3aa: CASSLARDSQPQHF
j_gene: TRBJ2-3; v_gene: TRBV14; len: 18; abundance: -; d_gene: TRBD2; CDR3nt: TGTGCCAGCAGCCAACTTACTAGCGGGAGGAGGTTCCCAGATACGCAGTATTTT; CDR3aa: CASSQLTSGRRFPDTQYF
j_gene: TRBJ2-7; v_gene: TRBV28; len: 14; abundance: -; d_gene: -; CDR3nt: TGTGCCAGCAGCTATGGGGCCGGATCCTACGAGCAGTACTTC; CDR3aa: CASSYGAGSYEQYF
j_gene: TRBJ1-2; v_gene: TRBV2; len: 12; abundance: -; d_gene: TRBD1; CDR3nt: TGTGCCGTAGTACAGGGGGCGCATGGCTACACCTTC; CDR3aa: CAVVQGAHGYTF
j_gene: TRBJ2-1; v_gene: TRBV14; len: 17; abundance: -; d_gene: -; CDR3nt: TGTGCCAGCAGCCAAGATCAGGGCCTAGCGCTCGACAATGAGCAGTTCTTC; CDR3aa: CASSQDQGLALDNEQFF
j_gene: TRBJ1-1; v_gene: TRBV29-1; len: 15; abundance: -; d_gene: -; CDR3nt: TGCAGCGTTGAGATCGTCGGGGGGCTCGGCACTGAAGCTTTCTTT; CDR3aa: CSVEIVGGLGTEAFF